This is a list of T cell receptor beta chains from one sample in a study of blood T cell repertoires in COVID-19. TCRdb keeps only in-frame clones here, not all; method: immunoSEQ multiplex PCR. The repertoire holds 250,000 to 350,000 clones, with 88% as singletons. Input material: PBMCs or T cells enriched from blood (not recorded which). These receptors originate from a woman in her fifties or sixties who had recovered from COVID-19. CDR3s include the opening cysteine and the closing phenylalanine or tryptophan. D genes are given only for firm matches. Clone size is stated in some rows and not others, as once, few, many or a class when expanded.

abundance,j_gene,d_gene,v_gene,CDR3nt,CDR3aa
-,TRBJ2-7,-,TRBV5-4,TGTGCCAGCAGCTCTGGGTCGGACAAATACGAGCAGTACTTC,CASSSGSDKYEQYF
-,TRBJ1-1,TRBD1,TRBV7-2,TGTGCCAGCAGCAAGTTGGGACAGTCTACTGAAGCTTTCTTT,CASSKLGQSTEAFF
-,TRBJ1-5,-,TRBV11-2,TGTGCCAGCAGCTTAGGTGAGGGCAGGAAAAATCAGCCCCAGCATTTT,CASSLGEGRKNQPQHF
once,TRBJ2-7,TRBD1,TRBV28,TGTGCCAGCAGCACAACATCTTCGGACAGGCACGAGCAGTACTTC,CASSTTSSDRHEQYF
-,TRBJ1-2,-,TRBV3-1/TRBV3-2,TGTGCCAGCAGCCAAGTGTTCAGGCAGACGGGCTACACCTTC,CASSQVFRQTGYTF
-,TRBJ1-5,-,TRBV21-1,TGTGCCAGCCCGAATGGGGAGAGGCCCCAGCATTTT,CASPNGERPQHF
-,TRBJ1-3,-,TRBV18,TGTGCCAGCTCACCCAGCGGACAGGGAAACACCATATATTTT,CASSPSGQGNTIYF
-,TRBJ1-2,-,TRBV4-1,TGCGCCAGTAGCACGGGACAACGGACTAACTATGGCTACACCTTC,CASSTGQRTNYGYTF
-,TRBJ2-7,-,TRBV6-2/TRBV6-3,TGTGCCAGCAGTTACTCCCGCTCGGCCTACGAGCAGTACTTC,CASSYSRSAYEQYF
-,TRBJ1-5,-,TRBV19,TGTGCCAGTAGTGAGGGTCGGCAGATAAATCAGCCCCAGCATTTT,CASSEGRQINQPQHF
-,TRBJ2-7,TRBD2,TRBV6-2/TRBV6-3,TGTGCCAGCAGTGACCTAGCGGCCAACTCCTACGAGCAGTACTTC,CASSDLAANSYEQYF
-,TRBJ2-7,-,TRBV7-2,TGTGCCAGCAGCTTACCCGTTTTGGAGCAGTACTTC,CASSLPVLEQYF
few,TRBJ2-5,TRBD1,TRBV7-2,TGTGCCAGCAGTGCAGGGGGTGGGATTGAGACCCAGTACTTC,CASSAGGGIETQYF
few,TRBJ1-5,TRBD1,TRBV5-1,TGCGCCAGCAGCCCGGGACAGGGCAATCAGCCCCAGCATTTT,CASSPGQGNQPQHF
-,TRBJ1-4,TRBD1,TRBV5-4,TGTGCCAGCAGCTCTACAGGGGCAACTAATGAAAAACTGTTTTTT,CASSSTGATNEKLFF
-,TRBJ1-2,TRBD1,TRBV7-2,TGTGCCAGCAGCTCAGGGACAGGGGGCAGCTATGGCTACACCTTC,CASSSGTGGSYGYTF
-,TRBJ1-6,TRBD1,TRBV11-2,TGTGCCAGCAGCTTAGCCGGCGGAAGGGGGCGAGTTTCACCCCTCCACTTT,CASSLAGGRGRVSPLHF
-,TRBJ2-3,TRBD1,TRBV11-3,TGTGCCAGCAGCTACAGGGGGGCAGATACGCAGTATTTT,CASSYRGADTQYF
once,TRBJ2-1,TRBD1,TRBV18,TGTGCCAGCTCACCGACAGGGCCTCAATCCTACAATGAGCAGTTCTTC,CASSPTGPQSYNEQFF
-,TRBJ2-3,-,TRBV30,TGTGCCTGGAGTGGAACCGGCGGGCAGTATTTT,CAWSGTGGQYF
-,TRBJ2-7,-,TRBV21-1,TGTGCCAGCACCAAACCGGGACTAGTTCCCGAGCAGTACTTT,CASTKPGLVPEQYF
once,TRBJ1-2,-,TRBV7-2,TGTGCCAGCAGCTCCAGACAGAACTATGGCTACACCTTC,CASSSRQNYGYTF
-,TRBJ2-7,-,TRBV4-3,TGCGCCAGCAGCCAAGACAGATCCTACGAGCAGTACTTC,CASSQDRSYEQYF
-,TRBJ2-1,TRBD2,TRBV5-1,TGCGCCAGCAGCCCCCGACTAGCGAGGGAGGATGAGCAGTTCTTC,CASSPRLAREDEQFF
-,TRBJ2-7,-,TRBV6-2/TRBV6-3,TGTGCCAGCAGTTTGGGGCGGTGGGACGAGCAGTACTTC,CASSLGRWDEQYF
-,TRBJ2-2,-,TRBV6-4,TGTGCCAGCAGTGACACGGTAGCCGGGGAGCTGTTTTTT,CASSDTVAGELFF
-,TRBJ1-5,TRBD1,TRBV6-2/TRBV6-3,TGTGCCAGCAGTTCCCAGGGACAGGGGGTCCGCAATCAGCCCCAGCATTTT,CASSSQGQGVRNQPQHF
-,TRBJ2-1,TRBD1,TRBV6-4,TGTGCCAGCAGTAGAACCCGGGACAGCCTTTCCCACAATGAGCAGTTCTTC,CASSRTRDSLSHNEQFF
-,TRBJ1-2,-,TRBV24-1,TGTGCCACCAGTGAGTCTACTAACTATGGCTACACCTTC,CATSESTNYGYTF
-,TRBJ2-3,TRBD1,TRBV5-5,TGTGCCAGCAGCTTGAGGTCGAGGGACAGGGCCAACACAGATACGCAGTATTTT,CASSLRSRDRANTDTQYF
-,TRBJ2-3,TRBD2,TRBV30,TGTGCCTGGGGTAGCGGGAGTAGTACAGATACGCAGTATTTT,CAWGSGSSTDTQYF
-,TRBJ1-2,TRBD1,TRBV12-3/TRBV12-4,TGTGCCAGCAGCCAGGACAGGGGGCTTGGCTACACCTTC,CASSQDRGLGYTF
-,TRBJ2-5,-,TRBV10-2,TGCGCCAGCAGCTATATGGGGGGAAAAGAGACCCAGTACTTC,CASSYMGGKETQYF
-,TRBJ1-2,-,TRBV28,TGTGCCAGCAGCGTGGAAGCGGACGGTGGTTATGGCTACACCTTC,CASSVEADGGYGYTF
-,TRBJ2-7,TRBD2,TRBV9,TGTGCCAGCAGCCCAGGGACTAGCGGTGGTTCCTACGAGCAGTACTTC,CASSPGTSGGSYEQYF
-,TRBJ2-7,-,TRBV28,TGTGCCAGCAGTGTTCACAGCCCTTCAGGGCGCTACGAGCAGTACTTC,CASSVHSPSGRYEQYF
once,TRBJ2-2,-,TRBV9,TGTGCCAGCAGCGCCAACAGCCTCGTGTTAACCGGGGAGCTGTTTTTT,CASSANSLVLTGELFF
-,TRBJ1-1,-,TRBV7-3,TGTGCCAGCAGGCAGGGAATGAACACTGAAGCTTTCTTT,CASRQGMNTEAFF
-,TRBJ2-5,TRBD2,TRBV7-2,TGTGCCAGCAGCTTTTCCCCCGGGGCGGGACACGGGGGGGGGACCCAGTACTTC,CASSFSPGAGHGGGTQYF
-,TRBJ1-2,TRBD1,TRBV7-3,TGTGCCAGCAGCTTACTTGGGACAGGGAATGGCTACACCTTC,CASSLLGTGNGYTF
-,TRBJ2-1,TRBD2,TRBV28,TGTGCCAGCAGCTCCACCGGGACTAGCGGGATCAGGCGGGGGTTCTTC,CASSSTGTSGIRRGFF
-,TRBJ2-2,-,TRBV7-2,TGTGCCAGCAGCTTAAAATTAGTTGCGAACACCGGGGAGCTGTTTTTT,CASSLKLVANTGELFF
-,TRBJ2-5,-,TRBV7-9,TGTGCCAGCAGCTTAGGGACCTTGGGGGGAGGTGGAGAGACCCAGTACTTC,CASSLGTLGGGGETQYF